A selection of T cell receptor beta chains follows, all from one sample in a study of cytomegalovirus exposure and HLA in healthy donors. The table came from immunoSEQ multiplex PCR; TCRdb's copy has only in-frame clones and leaves some out. The sample has around 63,000 clones; over 75% are singletons. The specimen sequenced was PBMCs. The receptors here all came from a man aged 35 to 55 in good health and CMV-seronegative. The CDR3 runs from the conserved cysteine through the conserved F or W. D genes are given only for firm matches. Clone size is given for some rows only: seen once, a few or many times, or a class if the clone is expanded.

D gene: -; CDR3 length: 19; clone size: few; J gene: TRBJ2-3; V gene: TRBV7-2; CDR3 protein: CASSLGPGMAGYRSDTQYF; CDR3 DNA: TGTGCCAGCAGCTTAGGACCCGGGATGGCGGGGTATCGATCAGATACGCAGTATTTT
D gene: TRBD2; CDR3 length: 14; clone size: -; J gene: TRBJ2-1; V gene: TRBV18; CDR3 protein: CASSPLAGVNEQFF; CDR3 DNA: TGTGCCAGCTCACCATTAGCGGGAGTTAATGAGCAGTTCTTC
D gene: -; CDR3 length: 12; clone size: -; J gene: TRBJ2-5; V gene: TRBV29-1; CDR3 protein: CSVEVGGETQYF; CDR3 DNA: TGCAGCGTTGAAGTAGGGGGAGAGACCCAGTACTTC
D gene: -; CDR3 length: 15; clone size: -; J gene: TRBJ2-7; V gene: TRBV4-2; CDR3 protein: CASSQARQGRGEQYF; CDR3 DNA: TGTGCCAGCAGCCAAGCGCGGCAGGGTAGAGGCGAGCAGTACTTC
D gene: -; CDR3 length: 18; clone size: -; J gene: TRBJ2-1; V gene: TRBV14; CDR3 protein: CASSQERAGTSRVGEQFF; CDR3 DNA: TGTGCCAGCAGCCAAGAAAGGGCCGGAACTAGTCGGGTCGGTGAGCAGTTCTTC
D gene: -; CDR3 length: 15; clone size: -; J gene: TRBJ2-3; V gene: TRBV9; CDR3 protein: CASSADSSPTDTQYF; CDR3 DNA: TGTGCCAGCAGCGCCGACAGTTCTCCCACAGATACGCAGTATTTT
D gene: -; CDR3 length: 14; clone size: -; J gene: TRBJ1-6; V gene: TRBV9; CDR3 protein: CASSVNRDLSPLHF; CDR3 DNA: TGTGCCAGCAGCGTTAACAGGGATCTTTCACCCCTCCACTTT
D gene: -; CDR3 length: 13; clone size: -; J gene: TRBJ2-7; V gene: TRBV7-9; CDR3 protein: CASSLDPGYEQYF; CDR3 DNA: TGTGCCAGCAGCTTAGATCCGGGGTACGAGCAGTACTTC
D gene: TRBD2; CDR3 length: 15; clone size: once; J gene: TRBJ2-3; V gene: TRBV9; CDR3 protein: CASSPQRGGTDTQYF; CDR3 DNA: TGTGCCAGCAGCCCTCAGCGGGGGGGAACAGATACGCAGTATTTT
D gene: -; CDR3 length: 14; clone size: -; J gene: TRBJ2-7; V gene: TRBV6-1; CDR3 protein: CASSEGQGGYEQYF; CDR3 DNA: TGTGCCAGCAGTGAAGGACAGGGAGGCTACGAGCAGTACTTC
D gene: -; CDR3 length: 13; clone size: few; J gene: TRBJ1-5; V gene: TRBV18; CDR3 protein: CASSPHRDQPQHF; CDR3 DNA: TGTGCCAGCTCACCCCACAGGGATCAGCCCCAGCATTTT
D gene: -; CDR3 length: 15; clone size: -; J gene: TRBJ2-2; V gene: TRBV5-1; CDR3 protein: CASSLSGTNTGELFF; CDR3 DNA: TGCGCCAGCAGCTTATCGGGAACGAACACCGGGGAGCTGTTTTTT
D gene: -; CDR3 length: 13; clone size: -; J gene: TRBJ2-5; V gene: TRBV7-9; CDR3 protein: CASSILAQETQYF; CDR3 DNA: TGTGCCAGCAGCATACTTGCACAAGAGACCCAGTACTTC
D gene: -; CDR3 length: 14; clone size: once; J gene: TRBJ2-7; V gene: TRBV28; CDR3 protein: CASRPTSSVWEQYF; CDR3 DNA: TGTGCCAGCAGACCCACCTCTAGCGTCTGGGAGCAGTACTTC
D gene: -; CDR3 length: 13; clone size: -; J gene: TRBJ1-2; V gene: TRBV5-1; CDR3 protein: CASSSPGVYGYTF; CDR3 DNA: TGCGCCAGCAGCTCACCAGGGGTCTATGGCTACACCTTC
D gene: TRBD1; CDR3 length: 14; clone size: -; J gene: TRBJ2-7; V gene: TRBV5-1; CDR3 protein: CASSTRQGSGEQYF; CDR3 DNA: TGCGCCAGCAGCACCCGACAGGGGTCTGGCGAGCAGTACTTC
D gene: -; CDR3 length: 15; clone size: -; J gene: TRBJ1-5; V gene: TRBV7-2; CDR3 protein: CASSLEGGDNQPQHF; CDR3 DNA: TGTGCCAGCAGCTTAGAAGGGGGTGACAATCAGCCCCAGCATTTT
D gene: -; CDR3 length: 12; clone size: -; J gene: TRBJ1-1; V gene: TRBV7-2; CDR3 protein: CASELAGVGGYF; CDR3 DNA: TGTGCCAGCGAACTAGCGGGGGTTGGAGGTTACTTT
D gene: TRBD1; CDR3 length: 15; clone size: few; J gene: TRBJ1-4; V gene: TRBV6-5; CDR3 protein: CASSFSTGRGEKLFF; CDR3 DNA: TGTGCCAGCAGTTTTTCGACAGGGCGGGGAGAAAAACTGTTTTTT
D gene: TRBD1; CDR3 length: 13; clone size: -; J gene: TRBJ1-2; V gene: TRBV4-1; CDR3 protein: CASSQDRDYGYTF; CDR3 DNA: TGCGCCAGCAGCCAGGACAGGGACTATGGCTACACCTTC
D gene: -; CDR3 length: 16; clone size: -; J gene: TRBJ1-5; V gene: TRBV4-2; CDR3 protein: CASSQDRSLAGQPQHF; CDR3 DNA: TGTGCCAGCAGCCAAGACAGATCTCTGGCGGGTCAGCCCCAGCATTTT
D gene: -; CDR3 length: 14; clone size: -; J gene: TRBJ1-5; V gene: TRBV10-2; CDR3 protein: CASTGQLSNQPQHF; CDR3 DNA: TGCGCCAGCACGGGACAACTTAGCAATCAGCCCCAGCATTTT
D gene: -; CDR3 length: 15; clone size: -; J gene: TRBJ2-5; V gene: TRBV6-4; CDR3 protein: CASSETNSGQETQYF; CDR3 DNA: TGTGCCAGCAGTGAAACGAATAGCGGTCAAGAGACCCAGTACTTC
D gene: TRBD1; CDR3 length: 15; clone size: -; J gene: TRBJ2-7; V gene: TRBV4-1; CDR3 protein: CASSSLTGASYEQYF; CDR3 DNA: TGCGCCAGCAGCTCTCTAACAGGGGCGTCCTACGAGCAGTACTTC
D gene: -; CDR3 length: 12; clone size: -; J gene: TRBJ1-4; V gene: TRBV10-2; CDR3 protein: CASSYRLEKLFF; CDR3 DNA: TGCGCCAGCAGCTATCGGTTGGAAAAACTGTTTTTT
D gene: -; CDR3 length: 16; clone size: once; J gene: TRBJ1-4; V gene: TRBV18; CDR3 protein: CASSPQQDASNEKLFF; CDR3 DNA: TGTGCCAGCTCACCCCAACAGGACGCCTCCAATGAAAAACTGTTTTTT
D gene: -; CDR3 length: 15; clone size: -; J gene: TRBJ2-3; V gene: TRBV7-7; CDR3 protein: CASSPLAGLTDTQYF; CDR3 DNA: TGTGCCAGCAGCCCCCTTGCAGGCCTCACAGATACGCAGTATTTT
D gene: -; CDR3 length: 12; clone size: -; J gene: TRBJ2-1; V gene: TRBV7-2; CDR3 protein: CASSMYYNEQFF; CDR3 DNA: TGTGCCAGCAGCATGTATTACAATGAGCAGTTCTTC
D gene: -; CDR3 length: 15; clone size: -; J gene: TRBJ1-1; V gene: TRBV7-9; CDR3 protein: CSSSLGAGGSTEAFF; CDR3 DNA: TGTTCCAGCAGCTTAGGCGCCGGAGGCAGCACTGAAGCTTTCTTT
D gene: TRBD2; CDR3 length: 15; clone size: -; J gene: TRBJ2-1; V gene: TRBV5-8; CDR3 protein: CASSRRTSGRGEQFF; CDR3 DNA: TGTGCCAGCAGCCGGAGGACTAGCGGGAGAGGTGAGCAGTTCTTC
D gene: -; CDR3 length: 14; clone size: -; J gene: TRBJ2-2; V gene: TRBV27; CDR3 protein: CASNSPGSTGELFF; CDR3 DNA: TGTGCCAGCAATTCACCGGGGTCCACCGGGGAGCTGTTTTTT
D gene: TRBD1; CDR3 length: 16; clone size: -; J gene: TRBJ2-6; V gene: TRBV29-1; CDR3 protein: CSVGTGLTSGANVLTF; CDR3 DNA: TGCAGCGTAGGGACAGGCTTAACTTCTGGGGCCAACGTCCTGACTTTC
D gene: -; CDR3 length: 11; clone size: -; J gene: TRBJ2-5; V gene: TRBV29-1; CDR3 protein: CSVAGAKTQYF; CDR3 DNA: TGCAGCGTTGCGGGAGCAAAGACCCAGTACTTC
D gene: -; CDR3 length: 12; clone size: few; J gene: TRBJ1-5; V gene: TRBV5-6; CDR3 protein: CASSSGDLPQHF; CDR3 DNA: TGTGCCAGCAGCTCGGGTGATCTGCCCCAGCATTTT
D gene: TRBD2; CDR3 length: 17; clone size: -; J gene: TRBJ2-7; V gene: TRBV5-1; CDR3 protein: CASSLGVGTSISYEQYF; CDR3 DNA: TGCGCCAGCAGCTTGGGGGTTGGGACTAGCATCTCCTACGAGCAGTACTTC
D gene: TRBD1; CDR3 length: 16; clone size: few; J gene: TRBJ1-4; V gene: TRBV5-1; CDR3 protein: CASSSRGQATNEKLFF; CDR3 DNA: TGCGCCAGCAGCTCCCGCGGACAGGCTACTAATGAAAAACTGTTTTTT